These 15 T cell receptor beta chains were sequenced from one sample in a study of blood T cell repertoires in COVID-19. Assay: immunoSEQ multiplex PCR; the TCRdb copy retains only in-frame clones and omits some. The repertoire holds 150,000 to 200,000 clones, with approximately 89% as singletons. The material sequenced was peripheral blood. All receptors derive from a woman aged 60-75 years with acute or convalescent COVID-19.

This rearrangement joins TRBV5-4 to TRBJ2-7; the match to TRBD2 covers 7 bases. This CDR3 spans 15 amino acids. V lost 1 base to trimming and J lost 3 bases; unmatched junction nucleotides: 7. Germline V gene data show CDR1 as SGHNT and CDR2 as YYREEE (reference sequence). CDR3 loop: CASSLRASGNYEQYF. The DNA of the CDR3 is TGTGCCAGCAGCTTGCGGGCTAGCGGAAACTACGAGCAGTACTTC. Combining the CDR3 with reference TRBV5-4 and TRBJ2-7 gives the whole variable domain ETGVTQSPTHLIKTRGQQVTLRCSSQSGHNTVSWYQQALGQGPQFIFQYYREEENGRGNFPPRFSGLQFPNYSSELNVNALELDDSALYLCASSLRASGNYEQYFGPGTRLTVT.

CDR3 nucleotide sequence: TGTGCCAGTGCCGGGAGGGGGCTGTTTGGCTACACCTTC. Its protein product is CASAGRGLFGYTF. The chain has TRBV27 and TRBJ1-2; 7 nucleotides line up with TRBD1. Germline CDR1 is MNHEY and CDR2 is SMNVEV (reference sequence). The CDR3 is made up of 13 amino acids. The junction had 11 bases not matched to a gene; V was cut back by 9 bases and J by 7 bases.

The chain combines TRBV29-1 with TRBJ2-2; 7 bases agree with TRBD1. V shed 6 bases, J shed 7 bases, and the junction held 8 bases outside the gene matches. The germline gives CDR1 SQVTM, CDR2 ANQGSEA. The CDR3 contains 13 residues. The CDR3 loop is CSVVEGAVGELFF. In DNA form, the CDR3 reads TGCAGCGTAGTTGAGGGGGCGGTCGGGGAGCTGTTTTTT.

The V call is TRBV3-1 (or the pseudogene TRBV3-2), the J call TRBJ2-2; 12 positions match TRBD2. J gave up 5 bases and V 6 bases, and 1 base lay outside the gene matches. Germline CDR1 and CDR2: LGHDT and YNNKEL (reference sequence). The CDR3 runs 14 residues. CDR3 bases: TGTGCCAGCAGTCTAGCGGGAGGGACCGGGGAGCTGTTTTTT. Its translation: CASSLAGGTGELFF.

This clone was detected only a few times. The genes are TRBV7-8 and TRBJ2-7; D perhaps matches TRBD2 (6 bases). The V gene lost 3 bases and the J gene lost 1 base, with 10 bases spanning the gap. This CDR3 is built from 14 residues. Looked up from germline, CDR1 is SGHVS and CDR2 is FQNEAQ. CDR3 bases: TGTGCCAGCAGCTTCAACGCGGGGTCCTACGAGCAGTACGTC. Translation gives CASSFNAGSYEQYV.

This clone came up a few times. The chain has TRBV13 and TRBJ2-1; possibly TRBD2 for D (7 bases). CDR1 is PRHDT and CDR2 is FYEKMQ in the germline V gene (reference sequence). Trimming pared 0 bases from V and 6 bases from J, leaving 15 bases between. The length of the CDR3 is 16 residues. In nucleotides, the CDR3 is TGTGCCAGCAGCTTAGGTAGGGGGAGGGTAGGCAATGAGCAGTTCTTC. Protein: CASSLGRGRVGNEQFF.

This chain connects TRBV4-1 to TRBJ2-1, with D hard to call. The germline V and J ends were trimmed by 4 bases and 8 bases, with 12 bases remaining between them. CDR3 size: 13 residues. Germline V lookup: CDR1 MGHRA, CDR2 YSYEKL. CDR3 nucleotide sequence: TGCGCCAGCAGCCGCGGAGTCTGGGATGAGCAGTTCTTC. Its protein is CASSRGVWDEQFF.

The V and J genes are TRBV19 and TRBJ2-2, with D possibly matching TRBD2 (5 bases). Trimming left V 7 bases short and J 0 bases short, with 12 bases between. Per the germline V gene, CDR1 is LNHDA and CDR2 is SQIVND (reference sequence). The CDR3 is 15 amino acids. CDR3 sequence reads: CASTQQLANTGELFF. DNA for the CDR3: TGTGCCAGTACCCAACAACTAGCGAACACCGGGGAGCTGTTTTTT. The variable domain in full, completed from reference TRBV19 and TRBJ2-2, reads DGGITQSPKYLFRKEGQNVTLSCEQNLNHDAMYWYRQDPGQGLRLIYYSQIVNDFQKGDIAEGYSVSREKKESFPLTVTSAQKNPTAFYLCASTQQLANTGELFFGEGSRLTVL.

This chain joins TRBV12-3 or TRBV12-4 and TRBJ2-7; 7 nucleotides line up with TRBD1. V was clipped by 6 bases and J by 3 bases; unmatched bases: 5. The CDR3 is 13 residues long. CDR3 in DNA: TGTGCCAGCAGCCAGACAGGGAGCTACGAGCAGTACGTC. Protein: CASSQTGSYEQYV.

This clone came up a few times. The chain links TRBV6-5 to TRBJ1-2; D perhaps matches TRBD1 (6 bases). The CDR3 has 14 residues. Germline V gives CDR1 MNHEY, CDR2 SVGAGI. V was cut by 4 bases and J by 2 bases, with 11 bases left in between. CDR3 sequence (DNA): TGTGCCAGCAGTTCCTCTACAGGGAACTATGGCTACACCTTC. Encoded protein: CASSSSTGNYGYTF.

The rearrangement joins TRBV5-1 to TRBJ1-2; D unresolved. CDR1 SGHRS and CDR2 YFSETQ come from the germline V gene. This CDR3 has 15 residues. V lost 4 bases, J lost 4 bases, and 17 bases lay in between. CDR3 bases: TGCGCCAGCAGCCTTGAGGGCGGAAGTACCTATGGCTACACCTTC. It encodes CASSLEGGSTYGYTF.

This clone was observed a few times. J is TRBJ2-5 and V is TRBV30, with 12 positions matching TRBD2. The CDR3 extends over 18 amino acids. The trim removed 0 bases at V and 2 bases at J, leaving 10 bases unmatched. Germline loops: CDR1 GTSNPN, CDR2 SVGIG (reference sequence). CDR3 nucleotide sequence: TGTGCCTGGAGTGTACGCACTAGCGGGAGGAGGGGGCAAGAGACCCAGTACTTC. Translating gives CAWSVRTSGRRGQETQYF.

This rearrangement joins TRBV4-2 to TRBJ1-2; perhaps TRBD1 as D (6 bases). CDR1 LGHNA and CDR2 YNFKEQ come from the germline V gene. The CDR3 runs to 17 residues. V was trimmed by 0 bases and J by 2 bases, leaving 16 bases between them. CDR3 nucleotides: TGTGCCAGCAGCCAAGATGTCGGGACACATATCAACTATGGCTACACCTTC. Translation gives CASSQDVGTHINYGYTF.

V and J are TRBV4-2 and TRBJ1-1; D uncertain. The CDR3 is 13 residues long. Germline lookup yields CDR1 LGHNA and CDR2 YNFKEQ. Trimming removed 4 bases from V and 4 bases from J, with 10 bases in between. For the CDR3, the DNA is TGTGCCAGCAGCCCCTATAGTAGCACTGAAGCTTTCTTT. It specifies CASSPYSSTEAFF.

The chain uses TRBV2 and TRBJ1-4; TRBD1 matches at 7 bases. This CDR3 region has 13 residues. CDR1 is SNHLY and CDR2 is FYNNEI in the germline V gene. V trimming: 7 bases; J trimming: 7 bases; junction bases outside the gene matches: 6. The CDR3 loop reads CASINRGFEKLFF. CDR3 DNA sequence: TGTGCCAGCATAAACAGGGGATTTGAAAAACTGTTTTTT.